One and the same sample provided the 28 T cell receptor beta chains below, sequenced in a study of cytomegalovirus exposure and HLA in healthy donors. The PCR ran on 60 Vbeta and 13 Jbeta primers. Profiled with immunoSEQ multiplex PCR; TCRdb holds only in-frame clones, not every one. The sample records 75,000 to 85,000 clones, roughly 75% being singletons. What was sequenced was PBMCs. These receptor sequences come from a male donor in good health and CMV-seronegative.

The rearrangement joins TRBV5-4 to TRBJ2-3, with D possibly being TRBD2 (6 bases). Deletions cut 0 bases from V and 5 bases from J, with 10 bases between. The CDR3 covers 14 residues. Per the germline V gene, CDR1 is SGHNT and CDR2 is YYREEE (reference sequence). The CDR3 protein is CASSLAGGIDTQYF. CDR3 DNA sequence: TGTGCCAGCAGCTTGGCCGGGGGTATAGATACGCAGTATTTT.

J is TRBJ1-2 and V is TRBV5-1; 8 bases are shared with TRBD1. V trimming: 4 bases; J trimming: 6 bases; junction bases outside the gene matches: 14. In germline, CDR1 is SGHRS, CDR2 YFSETQ. This CDR3 spans 16 amino acids. The CDR3: CASSPPLQGDLDGYTF. The CDR3 DNA is TGCGCCAGCAGCCCCCCACTACAGGGGGATTTGGATGGCTACACCTTC.

The CDR3 spells CASSPLATYEQYF. CDR3 nucleotides: TGTGCCAGCAGCCCACTAGCGACCTACGAGCAGTACTTC. The chain joins TRBV7-9 to TRBJ2-7; 7 nucleotides align to TRBD2. V lost 5 bases, J lost 2 bases, and 3 bases stayed unmatched. This CDR3 contains 13 residues. Looked up from germline, CDR1 is SEHNR and CDR2 is FQNEAQ (reference sequence).

The chain recombines TRBV30 with TRBJ1-1; 11 nucleotides align to TRBD1. The length of the CDR3 is 14 residues. Germline values: CDR1 GTSNPN, CDR2 SVGIG (reference sequence). Germline trimming cut 3 bases from V and 11 bases from J; bases unmatched to any gene: 11. This CDR3 reads CAWRGGTGGVVAFF. CDR3 nucleotides: TGTGCCTGGAGGGGGGGGACAGGGGGAGTTGTGGCTTTCTTT.

J is TRBJ2-3 and V is TRBV7-6, with 8 bases that match TRBD1. Germline trimming cut 5 bases from V and 3 bases from J; bases unmatched to any gene: 7. The germline V gene encodes CDR1 SGHVS and CDR2 FNYEAQ. CDR3 length: 15 amino acids. The CDR3 DNA is TGTGCCAGCAGCCGACAGGGGATAATTACAGATACGCAGTATTTT. Residues: CASSRQGIITDTQYF.

The chain has TRBV21-1 and TRBJ2-6; the table gives TRBD1 as D, unverified against the DNA. TRBV21-1 is shown as a pseudogene. This CDR3 region has 17 residues. CDR3 DNA: TGTGCCCGCCGGCGGAGACAGGGGATTTCTGGGGCCAACGTCCTGACTTTC. Encoded protein: CARRRRQGISGANVLTF.

The CDR3 spells CASSLSGTGLHEQFF. In DNA, the CDR3 is TGCGCCAGCAGCCTCTCCGGGACAGGGTTACATGAGCAGTTCTTC. The gene calls are TRBV5-1 and TRBJ2-1, with 9 bases lining up with TRBD1. The CDR3 runs to 15 residues. The V gene's germline CDR1 is SGHRS and CDR2 YFSETQ. The junction had 10 bases not matched to a gene; V was cut back by 4 bases and J by 8 bases.

V and J are TRBV2 and TRBJ2-5, with 7 bases aligning to TRBD2. Trimming at V came to 2 bases and at J to 5 bases, leaving 8 bases not matched to a gene. The CDR3 length is 15 residues. The germline CDR1 and CDR2 sequences are SNHLY and FYNNEI. The CDR3 DNA is TGTGCCAGCAGTGAATTCGGGGGAGGGAGGGAGACCCAGTACTTC. Amino acids: CASSEFGGGRETQYF.

The CDR3 loop is CASSAMSGTGSYEQYF. The CDR3 coding sequence is TGTGCCAGCAGTGCAATGTCCGGGACAGGATCCTACGAGCAGTACTTC. The V gene is TRBV2, the J gene TRBJ2-7, with 8 bases lining up with TRBD1. Germline assignment: CDR1 SNHLY and CDR2 FYNNEI. J was trimmed by 1 base and V by 4 bases; bases with no gene match: 9. This CDR3 spans 16 amino acids.

The V and J genes are TRBV9 and TRBJ1-2; 10 nucleotides match TRBD1. V gave up 4 bases and J gave up 4 bases; unmatched junction bases: 4. CDR3 length equals 14 residues. Germline lookup yields CDR1 SGDLS and CDR2 YYNGEE. This CDR3 reads CASSPGQGTYGYTF. The CDR3, as DNA: TGTGCCAGCAGCCCGGGACAGGGGACCTATGGCTACACCTTC.

V is TRBV7-8 and J is TRBJ1-5; the match to TRBD1 covers 7 bases. V lost 5 bases and J lost 4; bases outside the gene matches: 11. The germline V gene encodes CDR1 SGHVS and CDR2 FQNEAQ. This CDR3 contains 16 residues. Written as DNA, the CDR3 is TGTGCCAGCAGCCGCTACCGGGACAGATTTAATCAGCCCCAGCATTTT. It is translated as CASSRYRDRFNQPQHF. The full variable domain, in which reference TRBV7-8 and TRBJ1-5 provide the parts outside the CDR3, is GAGVSQSPRYKVAKRGQDVALRCDPISGHVSLFWYQQALGQGPEFLTYFQNEAQLDKSGLPSDRFFAERPEGSVSTLKIQRTQQEDSAVYLCASSRYRDRFNQPQHFGDGTRLSIL.

V is TRBV29-1 and J is TRBJ1-1, with 8 bases aligning to TRBD1. The CDR3 runs 13 residues. Germline assignment: CDR1 SQVTM and CDR2 ANQGSEA. V was pared by 6 bases and J by 5 bases, with 8 bases of the junction left unmatched. The DNA for the CDR3 is TGCAGCGTCCACAGGGGGAGGTTGACTGAAGCTTTCTTT. Residues: CSVHRGRLTEAFF. The full variable domain, with the rest looked up from reference TRBV29-1 and TRBJ1-1, is SAVISQKPSRDICQRGTSLTIQCQVDSQVTMMFWYRQQPGQSLTLIATANQGSEATYESGFVIDKFPISRPNLTFSTLTVSNMSPEDSSIYLCSVHRGRLTEAFFGQGTRLTVV.

This clone was observed a handful of times. The chain recombines TRBV6-5 with TRBJ1-1; D is uncertain. The length of the CDR3 is 12 residues. Trimming removed 4 bases from V and 1 base from J, with 4 bases in between. From germline, CDR1 is MNHEY and CDR2 SVGAGI. CDR3 sequence (DNA): TGTGCCAGCAGTTTCAGGAACACTGAAGCTTTCTTT. It yields the protein CASSFRNTEAFF.

The chain uses TRBV19 and TRBJ1-3, with D hard to call. Germline-derived CDR1 and CDR2 are LNHDA and SQIVND (reference sequence). The CDR3 runs to 14 residues. V was trimmed by 8 bases and J by 0 bases, leaving 11 bases between them. Written as DNA, the CDR3 is TGTGCCAGTTTAACAGCTGACTCTGGAAACACCATATATTTT. Amino acid sequence: CASLTADSGNTIYF.

J is TRBJ2-5 and V is TRBV28, with 10 bases that match TRBD2. Germline assignment: CDR1 MDHEN and CDR2 SYDVKM. The CDR3 length is 16 residues. V was clipped by 7 bases and J by 3 bases; unmatched bases: 11. CDR3 protein: CASNPGLAMGEETQYF. The DNA of the CDR3 is TGTGCCAGCAATCCGGGACTAGCGATGGGAGAAGAGACCCAGTACTTC.

The chain recombines TRBV7-9 with TRBJ1-6; possible D gene TRBD1, 5 bases. From germline, CDR1 is SEHNR and CDR2 FQNEAQ (reference sequence). The CDR3 spans 15 residues. The V and J ends lost 3 bases and 2 bases respectively, with 8 bases between them. CDR3 loop: CASSLGGAYNSPLHF. CDR3 bases: TGTGCCAGCAGCTTGGGGGGAGCCTATAATTCACCCCTCCACTTT.

The chain is built from TRBV6-5 and TRBJ1-2; TRBD1 might be the D (6 bases). CDR1 is MNHEY and CDR2 is SVGAGI in the germline V gene. Trimming removed 7 bases from V and 6 bases from J, with 15 bases in between. The CDR3 totals 13 residues. The CDR3 reads CASTRGGADGYTF. CDR3 DNA sequence: TGTGCCAGCACCCGCGGGGGCGCGGATGGCTACACCTTC.

The chain links TRBV28 to TRBJ1-1, with D possibly TRBD1 on 6 matching bases. CDR1 and CDR2 from the germline V gene are MDHEN and SYDVKM. V was pared by 2 bases and J by 2 bases, with 9 bases between. CDR3 size: 14 residues. The CDR3, as DNA: TGTGCCAGCAGTTTAGGCAGGGGAAACACTGAAGCTTTCTTT. Protein product: CASSLGRGNTEAFF.

The V gene is TRBV10-3, the J gene TRBJ1-5; no firm D call. V lost 3 bases and J 0 bases, leaving 6 bases between the germline ends. The germline V gene encodes CDR1 ENHRY and CDR2 SYGVKD. This CDR3 is built from 14 residues. DNA for the CDR3: TGTGCCATCAGTGACGGGAGTAGCAATCAGCCCCAGCATTTT. This codes for CAISDGSSNQPQHF.

This clone was seen just once. The J gene is TRBJ1-2, the V gene TRBV30; D is ambiguous. The length of the CDR3 is 13 residues. Trimming cost V 2 bases and J 5 bases, with 12 bases left between them. CDR1 is GTSNPN, CDR2 SVGIG, per germline (reference sequence). The CDR3 DNA reads as TGTGCCTGGAGTCCCTCGGAACAGTATGGCTACACCTTC. Amino acids: CAWSPSEQYGYTF.

The sample holds a few counts of this clone. The chain uses TRBV5-4 and TRBJ2-7; D gene unclear. The CDR3 loop spans 12 amino acids. Germline V gives CDR1 SGHNT, CDR2 YYREEE (reference sequence). V was shortened by 0 bases and J by 6 bases, with 7 bases between the two germline ends. The CDR3 spells CASSLDSREQYF. CDR3 DNA: TGTGCCAGCAGCTTGGACTCCCGCGAGCAGTACTTC.

The rearrangement uses TRBV28 and TRBJ2-1; 9 bases are shared with TRBD1. CDR1 MDHEN and CDR2 SYDVKM come from the germline V gene. V trimming: 4 bases; J trimming: 2 bases; junction bases outside the gene matches: 6. The CDR3 is 16 amino acids. Written as DNA, the CDR3 is TGTGCCAGCAGTTCGATCGACAGGGGGGCCTACAATGAGCAGTTCTTC. Translated: CASSSIDRGAYNEQFF.

This clone was detected only a few times. The CDR3: CASRVGVEKLFF. CDR3 DNA: TGTGCCAGTAGGGTCGGAGTGGAAAAACTGTTTTTT. This rearrangement joins TRBV19 to TRBJ1-4; D gene unclear. Trimming stripped 6 bases from V and 8 bases from J, with 10 bases between. The CDR3 is 12 amino acids. Germline lookup yields CDR1 LNHDA and CDR2 SQIVND (reference sequence).

The chain couples TRBV10-3 to TRBJ2-3; tentative D call: TRBD2 (6 bases). The germline V and J ends were trimmed by 6 bases and 0 bases, with 16 bases remaining between them. Germline loops: CDR1 ENHRY, CDR2 SYGVKD. The CDR3 has 16 residues. The CDR3: CAISGRDSRSTDTQYF. The CDR3 nucleotides are TGTGCCATCAGCGGACGGGACTCCCGAAGCACAGATACGCAGTATTTT.

V usage is TRBV9 and J usage is TRBJ2-1; 10 bases are shared with TRBD2. The CDR3 extends over 16 amino acids. Germline-derived CDR1 and CDR2 are SGDLS and YYNGEE. V gave up 0 bases and J gave up 9 bases; unmatched junction bases: 9. As DNA, the CDR3 is TGTGCCAGCAGCGTAGCCGATAGCGGGGGGCTCGGTGAGCAGTTCTTC. This codes for CASSVADSGGLGEQFF.

The V gene is TRBV4-1, the J gene TRBJ2-1; 8 bases line up with TRBD1. Germline lookup yields CDR1 MGHRA and CDR2 YSYEKL. V trimming: 1 base; J trimming: 1 base; junction bases outside the gene matches: 9. The CDR3 runs to 18 residues. CDR3 amino acids: CASSQGMAQGASYNEQFF. The CDR3 region has the DNA TGCGCCAGCAGCCAAGGAATGGCCCAGGGGGCTTCCTACAATGAGCAGTTCTTC.

The gene calls are TRBV6-5 and TRBJ2-1, with unresolved D. Germline V gene data show CDR1 as MNHEY and CDR2 as SVGAGI. This CDR3 spans 15 amino acids. Trimming shortened V by 5 bases and J by 7 bases, and 18 bases separated the two germline ends. The CDR3 reads CASSGFLLPQNEQFF. The CDR3 DNA sequence: TGTGCCAGCAGTGGTTTTCTCCTGCCTCAGAATGAGCAGTTCTTC.

This clone occurred once. This sequence joins TRBV5-1 and TRBJ2-7; 8 positions match TRBD2. The trim removed 4 bases at V and 4 bases at J, leaving 16 bases unmatched. The CDR3 sequence is 17 residues long. Germline V CDR1 and CDR2: SGHRS, YFSETQ. This CDR3 reads CASSPRHTGGLSYEQYF. The CDR3 bases are TGCGCCAGCAGCCCCCGGCACACGGGGGGGCTGTCTTACGAGCAGTACTTC.